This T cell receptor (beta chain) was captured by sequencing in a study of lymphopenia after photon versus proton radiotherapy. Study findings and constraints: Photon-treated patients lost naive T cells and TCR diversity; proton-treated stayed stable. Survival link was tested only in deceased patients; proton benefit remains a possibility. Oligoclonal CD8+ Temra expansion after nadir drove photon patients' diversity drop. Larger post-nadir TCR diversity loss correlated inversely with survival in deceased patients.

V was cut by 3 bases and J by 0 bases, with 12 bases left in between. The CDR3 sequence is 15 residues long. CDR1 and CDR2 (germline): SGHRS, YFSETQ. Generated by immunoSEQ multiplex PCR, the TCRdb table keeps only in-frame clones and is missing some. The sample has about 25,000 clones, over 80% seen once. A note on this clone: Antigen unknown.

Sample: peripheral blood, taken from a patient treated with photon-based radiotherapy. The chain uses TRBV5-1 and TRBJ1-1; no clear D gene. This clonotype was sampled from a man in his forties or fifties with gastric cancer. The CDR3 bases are TGCGCCAGCAGCTCATCGGGAAGCATGAACACTGAAGCTTTCTTT. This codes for CASSSSGSMNTEAFF.